The 17 T cell receptor beta chains below were found in one sample sequenced in a study of blood T cell repertoires in COVID-19. Only in-frame clones appear in the TCRdb table, and some are missing; sequencing was by immunoSEQ multiplex PCR. This table holds 200,000 to 250,000 clones, 85% to 90% found once. Source material: peripheral blood. The receptors come from a man aged 45-65 years with acute or convalescent COVID-19.

The genes are TRBV6-4 and TRBJ1-2; D unresolved. The V end lost 0 bases, the J end lost 6 bases, and 8 bases lay between the germline ends. The CDR3 has 13 residues. Germline-derived CDR1 and CDR2 are MRHNA and SNTAGT. The CDR3 coding sequence is TGTGCCAGCAGTGACTCAAGAGGGAATGGCTACACCTTC. This gives the protein CASSDSRGNGYTF.

The rearrangement links TRBV29-1 to TRBJ1-3, with D unclear. Germline assignment: CDR1 SQVTM and CDR2 ANQGSEA. The CDR3 has 12 amino acids. The V end lost 4 bases, the J end lost 0 bases, and 4 bases lay between the germline ends. CDR3 amino acids: CSVARSGNTIYF. The CDR3 region has the DNA TGCAGCGTTGCTCGCTCTGGAAACACCATATATTTT.

This chain links TRBV7-8 with TRBJ2-7; tentative D call: TRBD1 (6 bases). The CDR3 loop spans 16 amino acids. V shed 3 bases and J shed 0 bases, with 15 bases lying between them. Germline CDR1 is SGHVS and CDR2 is FQNEAQ. This CDR3 is CASSFRGQLGSYEQYF. In DNA form, the CDR3 reads TGTGCCAGCAGCTTCAGGGGACAACTAGGCTCCTACGAGCAGTACTTC.

This chain uses TRBV19 with TRBJ1-2; D is perhaps TRBD1 (6 bases). With 3 bases removed from V and 8 bases from J, the gap between germline ends came to 25 bases. The CDR3 is made up of 17 amino acids. Germline assignment: CDR1 LNHDA and CDR2 SQIVND (reference sequence). The chain's CDR3 is CASSIFPAGGQPLGYTF. CDR3 in DNA: TGTGCCAGTAGTATTTTCCCGGCTGGAGGACAGCCCCTAGGCTACACCTTC.

The CDR3 sequence is CASSEGQGGNTIYF. Here the CDR3 DNA reads TGCGCCAGCAGCGAGGGACAGGGAGGAAACACCATATATTTT. The V gene is TRBV5-1, the J gene TRBJ1-3, with 9 bases identical to TRBD1. J gave up 4 bases and V 4 bases, and 3 bases lay outside the gene matches. The length of the CDR3 is 14 residues. Germline CDR1 is SGHRS and CDR2 is YFSETQ. Combining the CDR3 with reference TRBV5-1 and TRBJ1-3 gives the whole variable domain KAGVTQTPRYLIKTRGQQVTLSCSPISGHRSVSWYQQTPGQGLQFLFEYFSETQRNKGNFPGRFSGRQFSNSRSEMNVSTLELGDSALYLCASSEGQGGNTIYFGEGSWLTVV.

The count of this clone is one. The gene calls are TRBV7-2 and TRBJ1-2; maybe TRBD1 (5 bases). CDR1 SGHTA and CDR2 FQGNSA come from the germline V gene. Trimming removed 5 bases from V and 8 bases from J, with 21 bases in between. The CDR3 consists of 15 residues. CDR3 loop: CASSQMTVAYTGYTF. CDR3 bases: TGTGCCAGCAGCCAGATGACAGTGGCCTATACGGGCTACACCTTC.

The gene calls are TRBV4-1 and TRBJ2-7; TRBD2 might be the D (6 bases). Trimming cost V 4 bases and J 2 bases, with 12 bases left between them. Germline loops: CDR1 MGHRA, CDR2 YSYEKL. This CDR3 region has 14 residues. The CDR3 loop is CASSPFGGTYEQYF. CDR3 nucleotide sequence: TGCGCCAGCAGCCCGTTCGGAGGGACCTACGAGCAGTACTTC.

V usage is TRBV5-6 and J usage is TRBJ1-3; 8 bases map to TRBD1. Germline assignment: CDR1 SGHDT and CDR2 YYEEEE. This CDR3 is 17 amino acids long. After removal of 4 bases from V and 0 bases from J, the junction contained 9 bases not matched to a gene. CDR3: CASSPRTGRPSGNTIYF. The DNA of the CDR3 is TGTGCCAGCAGCCCTCGGACAGGGAGGCCCTCTGGAAACACCATATATTTT.

This chain uses TRBV3-1 (or the pseudogene TRBV3-2) with TRBJ1-4; D not certain. The germline V and J ends were trimmed by 2 bases and 0 bases, with 7 bases remaining between them. CDR3 length: 15 residues. Germline V gene data show CDR1 as LGHDT and CDR2 as YNNKEL (reference sequence). The CDR3 bases are TGTGCCAGCAGCCAACGTCTTTCAACTAATGAAAAACTGTTTTTT. It encodes CASSQRLSTNEKLFF.

The genes are TRBV5-1 and TRBJ2-1, with a weak D call TRBD1 (8 bases). Germline loops: CDR1 SGHRS, CDR2 YFSETQ. V shed 6 bases and J shed 2 bases, with 12 bases lying between them. CDR3 length equals 14 residues. The CDR3 is CASNRGGPYNEQFF. In DNA, the CDR3 is TGCGCCAGCAACAGGGGGGGCCCCTACAATGAGCAGTTCTTC.

This chain uses TRBV7-8 with TRBJ2-2, with TRBD2 as a possible D gene (6 bases). CDR3 length: 13 residues. The V end lost 1 base, the J end lost 8 bases, and 8 bases lay between the germline ends. CDR1 and CDR2 from the germline V gene are SGHVS and FQNEAQ. DNA of the CDR3: TGTGCCAGCAGCTTAGTTGGGAGGGGGGAGCTGTTTTTT. It is translated as CASSLVGRGELFF.

This rearrangement joins TRBV20-1 to TRBJ1-6; D gene uncertain. V dropped 3 bases and J dropped 7 bases, with 13 bases sitting between them. The CDR3 loop spans 14 amino acids. CDR1 and CDR2 (germline): DFQATT, SNEGSKA (reference sequence). The DNA for the CDR3 is TGCAGTGCTAGTTTGGTCGGTTCGAATTCACCCCTCCACTTT. It is translated as CSASLVGSNSPLHF.

The chain carries TRBV9 and TRBJ2-7, with D possibly being TRBD1 (6 bases). Germline CDR1 and CDR2: SGDLS and YYNGEE. CDR3 size: 14 residues. Trimming took 0 bases from V and 5 from J, leaving 12 bases between them. CDR3 DNA: TGTGCCAGCAGCGTAGGTCACAGGGTGGACGAGCAGTACTTC. As protein: CASSVGHRVDEQYF.

This clone was observed a handful of times. J is TRBJ2-1 and V is TRBV10-3; D is unclear. The CDR3 spans 12 residues. V was clipped by 10 bases and J by 8 bases, with 15 bases between them. Germline CDR1 reads ENHRY; CDR2 reads SYGVKD. The CDR3 DNA reads as TGTGCCACCTCGTGGCCCGGAGATGAGCAGTTCTTC. This translates into CATSWPGDEQFF.

This clone was counted a single time. V usage is TRBV14 and J usage is TRBJ1-1; 7 bases map to TRBD1. Germline V gives CDR1 SGHDN, CDR2 FVKESK. Trimming at V came to 2 bases and at J to 4 bases, leaving 1 base not matched to a gene. This CDR3 has 13 residues. For the CDR3, the DNA is TGTGCCAGCAGCCAACAGGGGGGCACTGAAGCTTTCTTT. Translated: CASSQQGGTEAFF.

The rearrangement links TRBV13 to TRBJ1-6; D is unresolved. Germline V gene data show CDR1 as PRHDT and CDR2 as FYEKMQ (reference sequence). CDR3 length: 15 amino acids. V was clipped by 4 bases and J by 6 bases, with 13 bases between them. CDR3 amino acids: CASSSRGEANSPLHF. CDR3 coding DNA: TGTGCCAGCAGCTCCCGGGGAGAGGCTAATTCACCCCTCCACTTT.

The chain couples TRBV3-1 (or the pseudogene TRBV3-2) to TRBJ2-6; TRBD2 might be the D (6 bases). Germline CDR1 is LGHDT and CDR2 is YNNKEL (reference sequence). This CDR3 is 16 amino acids long. V was clipped by 1 base and J by 4 bases, with 11 bases between them. The CDR3 is CASSQGASAGANVLTF. The CDR3 DNA sequence: TGTGCCAGCAGCCAAGGCGCTAGCGCCGGGGCCAACGTCCTGACTTTC.